The entry below gives a single T cell receptor (beta chain) sequence along with its context. Germline loops: CDR1 MDHEN, CDR2 SYDVKM. The CDR3 covers 15 residues. The ends lost 5 bases at V and 4 bases at J; junction bases unmatched: 8. The data derive from a study of blood T cell repertoires in COVID-19. Here immunoSEQ multiplex PCR was the method, and the copy in TCRdb shows in-frame clones only, minus some. The data show about 210,000 clones, under 90% seen once. This receptor was identified in a woman of 80 years or more with COVID-19, enrolled during active disease. The chain employs TRBV28 and TRBJ1-1, with TRBD1 identical over 9 bases. Sequenced input: peripheral blood. This CDR3 reads CASSAPGQGGTEAFF. The CDR3 DNA sequence: TGTGCCAGCAGTGCCCCGGGACAGGGCGGCACTGAAGCTTTCTTT.